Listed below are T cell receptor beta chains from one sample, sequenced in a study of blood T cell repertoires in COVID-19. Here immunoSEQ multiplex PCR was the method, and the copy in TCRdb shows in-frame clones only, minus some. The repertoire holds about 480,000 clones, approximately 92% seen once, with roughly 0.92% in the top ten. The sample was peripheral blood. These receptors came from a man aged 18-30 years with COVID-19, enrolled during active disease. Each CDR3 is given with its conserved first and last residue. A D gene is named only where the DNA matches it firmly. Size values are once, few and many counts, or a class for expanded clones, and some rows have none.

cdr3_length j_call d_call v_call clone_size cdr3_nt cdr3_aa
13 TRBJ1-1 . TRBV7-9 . TGTGCCAGCAGCCCCCCCGGGACATATGAAGCTTTCTTT CASSPPGTYEAFF
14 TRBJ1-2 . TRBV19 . TGTGCCAGTAGTATAGGGTCGGCTAACTATGGCTACACCTTC CASSIGSANYGYTF
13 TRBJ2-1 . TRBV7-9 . TGTGCCAGCAGCACTAGGGTAGGTAATGAGCAGTTCTTC CASSTRVGNEQFF
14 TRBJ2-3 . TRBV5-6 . TGTGCCAGCAGCTTGGGAGGGAGGACAGATACGCAGTATTTT CASSLGGRTDTQYF
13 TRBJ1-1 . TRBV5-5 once TGTGCCAGCAGCTTGTGGGGGGACACTGAAGCTTTCTTT CASSLWGDTEAFF
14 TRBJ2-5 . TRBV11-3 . TGTGCCAGCAGCTTCCGGGCGGGAAGAGAGACCCAGTACTTC CASSFRAGRETQYF
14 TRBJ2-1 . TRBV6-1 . TGTGCCAGCAGTGAAGACCCTCTAGTGCCCAAGGCGATCTTC CASSEDPLVPKAIF
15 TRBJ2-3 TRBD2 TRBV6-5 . TGTGCCAGCAGACCGGGACTAGCGAGCACAGATACGCAGTATTTT CASRPGLASTDTQYF
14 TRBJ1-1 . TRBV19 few TGTGCCAGTAGTATTGCCGGTCTTACCTCTGAAGCTTTCTTT CASSIAGLTSEAFF
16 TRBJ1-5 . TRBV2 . TGTGCCAGCAGGCCGGTAGAGGCCCATAGCAATCAGCCCCAGCATTTT CASRPVEAHSNQPQHF
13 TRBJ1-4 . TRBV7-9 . TGTGCCATTTACCCAGGAGGGCCTGAAAAACTGTTTTTT CAIYPGGPEKLFF
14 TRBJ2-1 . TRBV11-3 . TGTGCCAGCAGCGTAGGGGCTGTTTACAATGAGCAGTTCTTC CASSVGAVYNEQFF
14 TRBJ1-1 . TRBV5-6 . TGTGCCAGCAGCCTCGGTTGGGGCGGCACTGAAGCTTTCTTT CASSLGWGGTEAFF
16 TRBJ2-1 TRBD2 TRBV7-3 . TGTGCCAGCAGCCCTCCGGGGCTAGCGGGTAACCATGAGCAGTTCTTC CASSPPGLAGNHEQFF
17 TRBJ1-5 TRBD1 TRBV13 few TGTGCCAGCAGCTTAAGGGACAGGGGGTTTAGCAATCAGCCCCAGCATTTT CASSLRDRGFSNQPQHF
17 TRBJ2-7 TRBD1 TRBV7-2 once TGTGCCAGCAGTCGATCGACGACAGGGTCCCCCTTTTACGAGCAGTACTTC CASSRSTTGSPFYEQYF
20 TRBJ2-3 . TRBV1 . TGCACCAGCAGCCATCCCCCTACCGGGACTAGCGGGACCACCACAGATACGCAGTATTTT CTSSHPPTGTSGTTTDTQYF
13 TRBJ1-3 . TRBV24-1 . TGTGCCACCAAGGAGGAAGGGGGAAACACCATATATTTT CATKEEGGNTIYF
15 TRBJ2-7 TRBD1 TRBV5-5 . TGTGCCAGCAGCTTTAAGGACAGGGCGGCCTACGAGCAGTACTTC CASSFKDRAAYEQYF
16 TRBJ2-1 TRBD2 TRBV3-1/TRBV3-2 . TGTGCCAGCAGCCCGACCGGGACTAGCGGGATCAATGAGCAGTTCTTC CASSPTGTSGINEQFF
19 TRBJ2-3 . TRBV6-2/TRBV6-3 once TGTGCCAGCAGTTCCGAGAGGGTGGTCTTCGCGGGCGGGTCGGAGACGCAGTATTTT CASSSERVVFAGGSETQYF
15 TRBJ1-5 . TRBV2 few TGTGCCAGCAGTCCTGTACAGGGTAGCAATCAGCCCCAGCATTTT CASSPVQGSNQPQHF
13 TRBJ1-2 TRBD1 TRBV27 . TGTGCCAGCAGTAACAGGGGGCTAGATGGCTACACCTTC CASSNRGLDGYTF
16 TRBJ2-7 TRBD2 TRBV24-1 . TGTGCCACCAGTGACCCGACTAGCGGGAGGGCCTACGAGCAGTACTTC CATSDPTSGRAYEQYF
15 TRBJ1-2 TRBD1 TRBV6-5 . TGTGCCAGCAGTTACTTGGCTCAGGGGGTCTATGGCTACACCTTC CASSYLAQGVYGYTF
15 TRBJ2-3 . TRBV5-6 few TGTGCCAGCAACGTAGCGTTCGTGCGCACAGATACGCAGTATTTT CASNVAFVRTDTQYF
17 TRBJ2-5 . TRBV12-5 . TGTGCTAGTGGTTTGGTAAGACAGGACCAATTACGAGAGACCCAGTACTTC CASGLVRQDQLRETQYF
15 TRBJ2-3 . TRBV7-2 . TGTGCCAGCACCTTGGACGGGATGGACGCAGATACGCAGTATTTT CASTLDGMDADTQYF
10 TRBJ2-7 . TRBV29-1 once TGCAGCGTGACAGACTACGAGCAGTACTTC CSVTDYEQYF
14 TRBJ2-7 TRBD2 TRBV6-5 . TGTGCCAGCCGTACTCCTAGCGGGGGCGACGAGCAGTACTTC CASRTPSGGDEQYF
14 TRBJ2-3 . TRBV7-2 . TGTGCCAGCAGCCCCGGGACTCCCAAGATCACGCAGTATTTT CASSPGTPKITQYF
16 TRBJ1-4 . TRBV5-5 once TGTGCCAGCAGCTCCCACCCAGCGGGAACTAATGAAAAACTGTTTTTT CASSSHPAGTNEKLFF
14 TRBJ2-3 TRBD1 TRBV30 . TGTGCCTGGAATCTGGGACAGGGACGAGATACGCAGTATTTT CAWNLGQGRDTQYF
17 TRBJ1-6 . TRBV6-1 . TGTGCCAGCAGTGAAGCTATGGTTAGCTCCTATAATTCACCCCTCCACTTT CASSEAMVSSYNSPLHF
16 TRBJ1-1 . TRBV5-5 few TGTGCCAGCAGCTTGAATTGGGCGGGGGCAAGCACTGAAGCTTTCTTT CASSLNWAGASTEAFF
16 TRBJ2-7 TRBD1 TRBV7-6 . TGTGCCAGCAGCTTGGGGTTGGGGACAGAAGCCTACGAGCAGTACTTC CASSLGLGTEAYEQYF
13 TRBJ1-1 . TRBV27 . TGTGCCACCGGTCGGGGGGCGGACACTGAAGCTTTCTTT CATGRGADTEAFF
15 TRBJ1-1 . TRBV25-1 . TGTGCCAGCAGTGAACGGATTCCGGCGGACACTGAAGCTTTCTTT CASSERIPADTEAFF
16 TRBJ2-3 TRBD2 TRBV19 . TGTGCCAGTAGTATCGGCAGCGGGGGGAGCACAGATACGCAGTATTTT CASSIGSGGSTDTQYF
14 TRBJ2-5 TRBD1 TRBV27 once TGTGCCAGCAGTTTACAGGGGGCACCTGAGACCCAGTACTTC CASSLQGAPETQYF